A single sample gave rise to the 8 T cell receptor beta chains below, sequenced in a study of type 1 regulatory T cells. TCRdb independently ran MiXCR on the reads; one entry per CDR3 protein. The repertoire consists of about 42,000 distinct CDR3 sequences, with 12% occurring once and the leading ten covering around 7.5%. Their recognized antigens are unknown. The sequenced material came from cultured non-Tr1 T cells, either the whole culture or a sorted T cell fraction (not recorded which). These receptor sequences come from a human donor in good health.

This clonotype showed up many times. The chain employs TRBV5-1 and TRBJ2-2; 7 bases are a match to TRBD1. The J segment lost 5 bases and the V segment lost 10 bases, leaving 11 bases of the junction unmatched. The germline V gene has CDR1 SGHRS and CDR2 YFSETQ. The CDR3 is 14 amino acids. CDR3 residues: CAGSSGQQTGELFF. As DNA, the CDR3 is TGCGCCGGATCGTCGGGACAGCAGACCGGGGAGCTGTTTTTT.

In this sample, this clonotype turned up many times. V is TRBV20-1 and J is TRBJ2-5; 9 nucleotides line up with TRBD2. CDR3 length: 15 amino acids. The germline CDR1 and CDR2 sequences are DFQATT and SNEGSKA (reference sequence). J was trimmed by 5 bases and V by 3 bases; bases with no gene match: 10. The CDR3 nucleotides read TGCAGTGCTAGGTCTGCGGGAGGGCCGAGGGAGACCCAGTACTTC. This translates into CSARSAGGPRETQYF.

This clonotype was found a few times. One junction end does not reproduce the germline sequence, and a read error may be involved. The chain combines TRBV12-3 or TRBV12-4 with TRBJ2-3; 9 nucleotides line up with TRBD2. There are 14 residues in the CDR3. In DNA, the CDR3 is TGTGCCAGCAGTGTAGCGGGAGTTGGAGATACGCAGTATTTT. Translated, it gives CASSVAGVGDTQYF.

Notes on this clonotype: A much more abundant neighbour one base away suggests this may be a read error. This chain joins TRBV20-1 and TRBJ2-3; D is uncertain. Germline V gene sequence: CDR1 DFQATT, CDR2 SNEGSKA (reference sequence). Deletions cut 5 bases from V and 4 bases from J, with 7 bases between. CDR3 length: 11 amino acids. Written as DNA, the CDR3 is TGCAGTGCTCCCTACGCAGATACGCAGTATTTT. Protein sequence: CSAPYADTQYF.

This clonotype showed up just a few times. CDR3: CASGGGRAAYNEQFF. The CDR3 DNA reads as TGTGCCAGCGGGGGCGGGAGGGCCGCATACAATGAGCAGTTCTTC. This sequence joins TRBV6-2 or TRBV6-3 and TRBJ2-1; TRBD2 agrees at 9 bases. With 8 bases clipped from V and 4 bases from J, the junction kept 9 bases outside the gene matches. The CDR3 is made up of 15 amino acids. Germline loops: CDR1 MNHEY, CDR2 SVGEGT.

This clonotype was counted a single time. V usage is TRBV7-8 and J usage is TRBJ1-4, with a weak D call TRBD1 (5 bases). CDR3 length: 15 amino acids. From germline, CDR1 is SGHVS and CDR2 FQNEAQ. V was cut by 5 bases and J by 7 bases, with 17 bases left in between. In DNA, the CDR3 is TGTGCCAGCAGCCCCAGAGATGTCGGGGCTGAAAAACTGTTTTTT. Amino acids: CASSPRDVGAEKLFF.

This clonotype came up many times. This sequence joins TRBV5-1 and TRBJ2-1, with 8 positions matching TRBD2. CDR3 length equals 15 residues. V lost 5 bases, J lost 4 bases, and 8 bases stayed unmatched. Germline V CDR1 and CDR2: SGHRS, YFSETQ. CDR3 residues: CASRPYSGTYNEQFF. The CDR3 coding sequence is TGCGCCAGCAGACCCTATAGCGGGACTTACAATGAGCAGTTCTTC. Complete variable domain (other parts from reference TRBV5-1 and TRBJ2-1): KAGVTQTPRYLIKTRGQQVTLSCSPISGHRSVSWYQQTPGQGLQFLFEYFSETQRNKGNFPGRFSGRQFSNSRSEMNVSTLELGDSALYLCASRPYSGTYNEQFFGPGTRLTVL.

This chain joins TRBV24-1 and TRBJ2-3; D remains ambiguous. Trimming stripped 4 bases from V and 6 bases from J, with 7 bases between. This CDR3 contains 12 residues. The germline CDR1 and CDR2 sequences are KGHDR and SFDVKD. This CDR3 reads CATSETLDTQYF. CDR3 nucleotides: TGTGCCACCAGTGAGACGTTGGATACGCAGTATTTT.